The clone carrying this T cell receptor (beta chain) was seen many times. This entry belongs to a study of human T cells and chemical hapten exposure. V was clipped by 0 bases and J by 4 bases, with 6 bases between them. The germline V gene has CDR1 MNHEY and CDR2 SMNVEV (reference sequence). CDR3 size: 13 residues. MiXCR, applied by TCRdb to the RACE reads, yields one record per CDR3 protein. Of approximately 68,000 distinct CDR3 sequences in the sample, 8.5% are singletons; the top ten hold about 3.5%. The time point denotes: patch test 2, 6 weeks after DPC sensitization. Regarding treatment: therapeutic diphenylcyclopropenone sensitization with weekly scalp DPC.

This clonotype originated in a woman aged 45-60 years with alopecia areata. Some clones in this sample may be carry-over from other donors' samples. Source: whole blood, taken in connection with sensitization to the hapten diphenylcyclopropenone (DPC). The rearrangement links TRBV27 to TRBJ1-1, with a possible D match to TRBD1 (6 bases). The CDR3 DNA reads as TGTGCCAGCAGTTTATCGGGGGCCACTGAAGCTTTCTTT. Translation gives CASSLSGATEAFF.